A single sample is the source of the 27 T cell receptor beta chains below, sequenced in a study of blood T cell repertoires in COVID-19. TCRdb's table, derived via immunoSEQ multiplex PCR, lists solely in-frame clones and lacks some. The table has some 70,000 clones, approximately 90% seen once; the top ten hold about 0.5%. The specimen was peripheral blood. The receptors stem from a man aged 60 to 69 with acute or convalescent COVID-19.

The chain combines TRBV18 with TRBJ2-7; 9 bases line up with TRBD1. The J segment lost 2 bases and the V segment lost 2 bases, leaving 10 bases of the junction unmatched. This CDR3 is built from 17 residues. Germline loops: CDR1 KGHSH, CDR2 LQKENI. This chain's CDR3 is CASSPGTGLVSAYEQYF. CDR3 sequence (DNA): TGTGCCAGCTCACCAGGGACAGGGTTGGTTTCGGCCTACGAGCAGTACTTC. Looking up the rest from reference TRBV18 and TRBJ2-7 gives the full variable domain: NAGVMQNPRHLVRRRGQEARLRCSPMKGHSHVYWYRQLPEEGLKFMVYLQKENIIDESGMPKERFSAEFPKEGPSILRIQQVVRGDSAAYFCASSPGTGLVSAYEQYFGPGTRLTVT.

The CDR3 DNA sequence: TGTGCCAGCTCACCCCTACAGGGAACTAACTATGGCTACACCTTC. This sequence encodes CASSPLQGTNYGYTF. The chain carries TRBV18 and TRBJ1-2, with D perhaps TRBD1 (6 bases). In germline, CDR1 is KGHSH, CDR2 LQKENI. CDR3 length equals 15 residues. V dropped 3 bases and J dropped 0 bases, with 11 bases sitting between them.

The chain employs TRBV11-2 and TRBJ2-7; 13 bases line up with TRBD2. Trimming at V came to 5 bases and at J to 2 bases, leaving 12 bases not matched to a gene. There are 18 residues in the CDR3. CDR1 is SGHAT and CDR2 is FQNNGV in the germline V gene. In nucleotides, the CDR3 is TGTGCCAGCAGCCCGATATCCAGGACTAGCGGGAGCACCTACGAGCAGTACTTC. Translating it yields CASSPISRTSGSTYEQYF.

V and J are TRBV6-6 and TRBJ2-3, with 7 bases lining up with TRBD2. V dropped 5 bases and J dropped 2; count of bases not matched to a gene: 4. CDR1 MNHNY and CDR2 SVGAGI come from the germline V gene (reference sequence). The CDR3 contains 14 residues. The CDR3 spells CASSAGTNTDTQYF. CDR3 coding DNA: TGTGCCAGCAGTGCCGGGACTAACACAGATACGCAGTATTTT.

The chain combines TRBV19 with TRBJ1-1; TRBD1 might be the D (6 bases). Germline V gene sequence: CDR1 LNHDA, CDR2 SQIVND (reference sequence). The CDR3 has 14 amino acids. With 5 bases removed from V and 4 bases from J, the gap between germline ends came to 14 bases. The CDR3 sequence is CASSGSTGITEAFF. CDR3 DNA: TGTGCCAGTAGTGGGAGTACAGGGATCACTGAAGCTTTCTTT.

The chain combines TRBV5-1 with TRBJ2-7; tentatively, D is TRBD1 (6 bases). V gave up 2 bases and J gave up 5 bases, with 14 bases separating them. This CDR3 comprises 14 residues. The germline V gene encodes CDR1 SGHRS and CDR2 YFSETQ. CDR3 DNA sequence: TGCGCCAGCAGCTTCGTACAGGGCGGGCACGAGCAGTACTTC. It encodes CASSFVQGGHEQYF.

V is TRBV18 and J is TRBJ1-1; 9 positions agree with TRBD1. This CDR3 has 13 amino acids. V trimming: 2 bases; J trimming: 8 bases; junction bases outside the gene matches: 3. The germline CDR1 and CDR2 sequences are KGHSH and LQKENI. This CDR3 reads CASSPRQGVEAFF. CDR3 sequence (DNA): TGTGCCAGCTCACCAAGACAGGGGGTAGAAGCTTTCTTT.

The rearrangement links TRBV10-3 to TRBJ2-6, with TRBD2 identical over 7 bases. Germline values: CDR1 ENHRY, CDR2 SYGVKD. This CDR3 has 16 amino acids. With V trimmed by 10 bases and J by 4 bases, 13 bases remained unmatched. CDR3 nucleotide sequence: TGTGCCACCCGGGACTATTTCAACCGCGGGGCCAACGTCCTGACTTTC. Translation gives CATRDYFNRGANVLTF.

This clone was detected only a few times. The chain combines TRBV5-8 with TRBJ1-4; 8 bases match TRBD1. J lost 0 bases, V lost 4 bases, and 5 bases had no gene match. The CDR3 loop spans 16 amino acids. Germline assignment: CDR1 SGHTS and CDR2 YDEGEE. The CDR3: CASSKGTGATNEKLFF. DNA of the CDR3: TGTGCCAGCAGCAAAGGGACAGGTGCAACTAATGAAAAACTGTTTTTT.

This clone was counted between two and nine times. The genes are TRBV10-2 and TRBJ1-5; TRBD1 agrees at 10 bases. In germline, CDR1 is WSHSY, CDR2 SAAADI. The CDR3 sequence is 14 residues long. Trimming cost V 6 bases and J 6 bases; bases outside gene matches: 5. CDR3 sequence: CASRTGGEGQPQHF. CDR3 in DNA: TGCGCCAGCAGGACAGGGGGCGAAGGTCAGCCCCAGCATTTT.

This clone was counted between two and nine times. The V gene is TRBV5-4, the J gene TRBJ1-2, with TRBD1 matching 7 bases. The length of the CDR3 is 12 residues. CDR1 is SGHNT, CDR2 YYREEE, per germline (reference sequence). The V segment lost 4 bases and the J segment 5 bases; nucleotides outside the gene matches: 2. CDR3 nucleotides: TGTGCCAGCAGCCTGGACAGGTATGGCTACACCTTC. Its protein is CASSLDRYGYTF.

V is TRBV6-5 and J is TRBJ1-4; D not resolved. The CDR3 has 15 amino acids. V lost 4 bases, J lost 7 bases, and 16 bases lay in between. Germline V gene lookup returns CDR1 MNHEY and CDR2 SVGAGI. The CDR3, as DNA: TGTGCCAGCAGTTTTCCTAGCAGACGGGGTGAAAAACTGTTTTTT. Encoded protein: CASSFPSRRGEKLFF.

The rearrangement uses TRBV5-1 and TRBJ1-6; weak D call: TRBD1 (5 bases). The CDR3 covers 13 residues. Germline V gene data show CDR1 as SGHRS and CDR2 as YFSETQ. V lost 7 bases, J lost 4 bases, and 9 bases lay in between. The CDR3 region is CASRGDYNSPLHF. The CDR3 DNA follows: TGCGCCAGCCGGGGGGATTATAATTCACCCCTCCACTTT.

V and J are TRBV13 and TRBJ2-4; TRBD1 matches at 7 bases. Looked up from germline, CDR1 is PRHDT and CDR2 is FYEKMQ (reference sequence). This CDR3 region has 15 residues. Trimming at V came to 3 bases and at J to 4 bases, leaving 6 bases not matched to a gene. In DNA, the CDR3 is TGTGCCAGCAGCTTCGGGACAGTTGGGAAAAACATTCAGTACTTC. This encodes CASSFGTVGKNIQYF.

The J gene is TRBJ2-1, the V gene TRBV15, with unresolved D. The V end lost 7 bases, the J end lost 5 bases, and 15 bases lay between the germline ends. This CDR3 has 14 amino acids. CDR1 LNHNV and CDR2 YYDKDF come from the germline V gene (reference sequence). In DNA form, the CDR3 reads TGTGCCACCACCCCCGGAAGCGCCAACAATGAGCAGTTCTTC. This gives the protein CATTPGSANNEQFF.

The chain has TRBV2 and TRBJ2-7; tentative D call: TRBD2 (5 bases). Trimming pared 4 bases from V and 3 bases from J, leaving 7 bases between. CDR1 and CDR2 (germline): SNHLY, FYNNEI. The CDR3 spans 12 residues. The CDR3 nucleotides are TGTGCCAGCAGTGGAGGGAACTACGAGCAGTACTTC. As protein: CASSGGNYEQYF.

This clone has just a few counts. The V gene is TRBV11-2, the J gene TRBJ1-5, with 7 bases matching TRBD1. After removal of 1 base from V and 7 bases from J, the junction contained 16 bases not matched to a gene. Germline lookup yields CDR1 SGHAT and CDR2 FQNNGV. CDR3 length equals 18 residues. CDR3 sequence (DNA): TGTGCCAGCAGCTTAGGTCTAGGGGCGACAGGGAGGCCCCAGCCCCAGCATTTT. Translated, it gives CASSLGLGATGRPQPQHF.

The rearrangement uses TRBV9 and TRBJ2-3; TRBD1 aligns across 10 bases. V lost 4 bases to trimming and J lost 2 bases; unmatched junction nucleotides: 7. The germline V gene encodes CDR1 SGDLS and CDR2 YYNGEE. CDR3 size: 16 residues. The CDR3 protein is CASSSGDRGNTDTQYF. CDR3 sequence (DNA): TGTGCCAGCAGCTCGGGGGACAGGGGAAACACAGATACGCAGTATTTT.

The table lists this clone with a count of one. The chain couples TRBV3-1 (or the pseudogene TRBV3-2) to TRBJ1-6; 8 bases are shared with TRBD1. Germline lookup yields CDR1 LGHDT and CDR2 YNNKEL (reference sequence). CDR3 length equals 16 residues. Losses at the gene ends were 4 bases for V and 10 bases for J; bases not matched to a gene: 12. Here the CDR3 reads CASSPSRTGRVSPLHF. Here the CDR3 DNA reads TGTGCCAGCAGCCCTTCCAGGACAGGGCGAGTATCACCCCTCCACTTT.

The chain is built from TRBV6-1 and TRBJ1-6, with TRBD1 identical over 9 bases. Germline CDR1 MNHNS, CDR2 SASEGT. The CDR3 consists of 17 residues. The V gene end was trimmed by 4 bases and the J gene end by 2 bases; junction bases not matched to a gene: 6. The CDR3 is CASSVDGTGTYNSPLHF. DNA of the CDR3: TGTGCCAGCAGTGTGGACGGGACAGGGACCTATAATTCACCCCTCCACTTT.

This chain uses TRBV6-2 or TRBV6-3 with TRBJ2-3, with 13 bases aligning to TRBD2. Germline V gene data show CDR1 as MNHEY and CDR2 as SVGEGT. V gave up 5 bases and J gave up 5 bases; unmatched junction bases: 13. This CDR3 comprises 18 residues. CDR3 residues: CASSPGGTSGDYGDTQYF. In nucleotides, the CDR3 is TGTGCCAGCAGTCCCGGGGGGACTAGCGGGGATTATGGAGATACGCAGTATTTT.

The chain combines TRBV6-1 with TRBJ1-5; D possibly corresponds to TRBD1 (6 bases). The CDR3 extends over 15 amino acids. The germline gives CDR1 MNHNS, CDR2 SASEGT. The V and J ends lost 3 bases and 6 bases respectively, with 15 bases between them. The DNA for the CDR3 is TGTGCCAGCAGTGACCAGGGGTCAGGTATTCAGCCCCAGCATTTT. It codes for CASSDQGSGIQPQHF.

The chain combines TRBV6-6 with TRBJ1-5; TRBD1 matches at 9 bases. The CDR3 runs 16 residues. After removal of 6 bases from V and 7 bases from J, the junction contained 13 bases not matched to a gene. CDR1 is MNHNY, CDR2 SVGAGI, per germline (reference sequence). The CDR3 DNA reads TGTGCCAGCAGCCCGATCCTAACAGGGGGCGGCCAGCCCCAGCATTTT. Translating gives CASSPILTGGGQPQHF.

The chain's CDR3 is CASSPTSGRTDTQYF. The DNA for the CDR3 is TGTGCCAGCAGCCCGACTAGCGGGAGGACAGATACGCAGTATTTT. The chain employs TRBV7-9 and TRBJ2-3, with TRBD2 matching over 13 bases. Per germline, CDR1 SEHNR and CDR2 FQNEAQ (reference sequence). This CDR3 region has 15 residues. With V trimmed by 5 bases and J by 3 bases, 2 bases remained unmatched.

The rearrangement uses TRBV5-1 and TRBJ2-3; 10 nucleotides align to TRBD2. CDR3 size: 16 residues. Germline assignment: CDR1 SGHRS and CDR2 YFSETQ. Losses at the gene ends were 4 bases for V and 1 base for J; bases not matched to a gene: 6. The CDR3 loop is CASSARLAGRTDTQYF. The CDR3 DNA sequence: TGCGCCAGCAGCGCGCGACTAGCGGGCCGCACAGATACGCAGTATTTT.

V gene TRBV5-1 combines with J gene TRBJ1-4; 7 bases are shared with TRBD1. The CDR3 contains 15 residues. V trimming: 4 bases; J trimming: 2 bases; junction bases outside the gene matches: 5. Germline V CDR1 and CDR2: SGHRS, YFSETQ. CDR3 region: CASSGLTGTNEKLFF. CDR3 DNA: TGCGCCAGCAGCGGATTGACAGGGACTAATGAAAAACTGTTTTTT.

V usage is TRBV27 and J usage is TRBJ2-7; 11 bases match TRBD2. Germline-derived CDR1 and CDR2 are MNHEY and SMNVEV (reference sequence). The CDR3 is 16 residues long. The V and J ends lost 4 bases and 2 bases, in that order; junction bases with no gene match: 7. The CDR3 bases are TGTGCCAGCAGTTCGCGGACTAGCGGGTTAACCTACGAGCAGTACTTC. It specifies CASSSRTSGLTYEQYF.